Each of the 24 T cell receptor beta chains below was sequenced from the same sample in a study of T-cell reconstitution after alpha-beta-depleted transplantation in children. A TCRbeta library incorporating unique molecular identifiers was prepared. TCRdb used MiXCR to reprocess the PCR reads, holding one entry per CDR3 protein. This table holds around 340,000 distinct CDR3 sequences, about an eighth found once. Here the sequenced sample was PBMCs, taken from the stem cell graft. The receptors here all came from a human donor who donated a stem cell graft to a child with Fanconi anemia.

In this sample, this clonotype turned up a few times. The genes are TRBV11-2 and TRBJ1-6, with TRBD1 as a possible D gene (5 bases). The CDR3 is 14 amino acids. CDR1 is SGHAT and CDR2 is FQNNGV in the germline V gene. The germline V and J ends were trimmed by 4 bases and 9 bases, with 13 bases remaining between them. CDR3 sequence: CASSSQGSASPLHF. In DNA form, the CDR3 reads TGTGCCAGCAGCTCCCAGGGCTCCGCTTCACCCCTCCACTTT.

There are a few counts of this clonotype. The chain recombines TRBV12-3 or TRBV12-4 with TRBJ2-4, with TRBD2 matching over 12 bases. CDR3 length: 13 amino acids. V was pared by 6 bases and J by 7 bases, with 1 base of the junction left unmatched. The CDR3 coding sequence is TGTGCCAGCAGCACTAGCGGGGGGAACATTCAGTACTTC. Translation: CASSTSGGNIQYF.

This clonotype was counted a few times. The CDR3 DNA is TGCGCCAGCAGCGTTCCCGGGACCTCTGAAGCTTTCTTT. This gives the protein CASSVPGTSEAFF. The gene calls are TRBV5-1 and TRBJ1-1; D might be TRBD1 (5 bases). This CDR3 has 13 amino acids. Germline V gene lookup returns CDR1 SGHRS and CDR2 YFSETQ. Trimming took 4 bases from V and 6 from J, leaving 13 bases between them.

The V and J genes are TRBV6-4 and TRBJ1-2; D remains ambiguous. The CDR3 is 12 amino acids. Germline-derived CDR1 and CDR2 are MRHNA and SNTAGT. Trimming shortened V by 11 bases and J by 7 bases, and 17 bases separated the two germline ends. The CDR3 region is CAFLGRSLGYTF. DNA of the CDR3: TGTGCCTTTCTCGGGAGGAGTCTTGGCTACACCTTC.

This clonotype has only a few counts. The J gene is TRBJ2-5, the V gene TRBV7-9; TRBD1 matches at 7 bases. Trimming at V came to 5 bases and at J to 2 bases, leaving 2 bases not matched to a gene. The CDR3 spans 13 residues. Per the germline V gene, CDR1 is SEHNR and CDR2 is FQNEAQ (reference sequence). CDR3 sequence (DNA): TGTGCCAGCAGCGAGACAGGGCAAGAGACCCAGTACTTC. As protein: CASSETGQETQYF.

The rearrangement uses TRBV6-2 or TRBV6-3 and TRBJ2-1; D could derive from TRBD1 or TRBD2 (5 bases each). Per the germline V gene, CDR1 is MNHEY and CDR2 is SVGEGT. The CDR3 has 16 amino acids. V shed 0 bases and J shed 0 bases, with 9 bases lying between them. CDR3 sequence: CASSYSGVHSYNEQFF. The DNA for the CDR3 is TGTGCCAGCAGTTACTCGGGGGTGCACTCCTACAATGAGCAGTTCTTC.

The chain is built from TRBV15 and TRBJ1-1; 9 nucleotides align to TRBD1. Trimming removed 4 bases from V and 1 base from J; junction bases left unmatched: 4. The CDR3 covers 15 residues. Germline V gives CDR1 LNHNV, CDR2 YYDKDF (reference sequence). The CDR3 here is CATSTRTGANTEAFF. The DNA of the CDR3 is TGTGCCACCAGCACCAGGACAGGGGCGAACACTGAAGCTTTCTTT.

The V and J genes are TRBV10-3 and TRBJ2-2; TRBD2 matches at 8 bases. CDR3 length: 18 amino acids. Per germline, CDR1 ENHRY and CDR2 SYGVKD. V lost 10 bases, J lost 1 base, and 17 bases stayed unmatched. In DNA, the CDR3 is TGTGCCACCCCCCACTTTAGCGGGGCAAGCTTGAACACCGGGGAGCTGTTTTTT. Protein sequence: CATPHFSGASLNTGELFF.

This clonotype was seen a few times. The chain employs TRBV12-3 or TRBV12-4 and TRBJ1-5, with D maybe TRBD1 (6 bases). The CDR3 is 15 amino acids. Trimming removed 4 bases at V and 4 bases at J, with 14 bases between. For the CDR3, the DNA is TGTGCCAGCAGTTCAAGGACAGACCAAAATCAGCCCCAGCATTTT. This encodes CASSSRTDQNQPQHF.

The sample holds a few counts of this clonotype. The chain has TRBV6-1 and TRBJ1-1, with D uncertain. Trimming left V 2 bases short and J 5 bases short, with 15 bases between. The CDR3 spans 15 residues. CDR1 MNHNS and CDR2 SASEGT come from the germline V gene. CDR3 DNA sequence: TGTGCCAGCAGTGAAATCAAGGGCCAGAGGACTGAAGCTTTCTTT. As protein: CASSEIKGQRTEAFF.

This clonotype appeared a few times. This chain links TRBV20-1 with TRBJ2-3; tentatively, D is TRBD2 (6 bases). Germline CDR1 is DFQATT and CDR2 is SNEGSKA (reference sequence). Trimming cost V 5 bases and J 6 bases, with 21 bases left between them. This CDR3 has 15 residues. The CDR3 sequence is CSAWDSEVATDTQYF. DNA of the CDR3: TGCAGTGCTTGGGACTCTGAGGTGGCCACGGATACGCAGTATTTT.

This rearrangement joins TRBV3-1 to TRBJ2-2, with D possibly being TRBD2 (6 bases). The V end was cut by 0 bases, the J end by 4 bases, with 9 bases between. There are 15 residues in the CDR3. The germline V gene encodes CDR1 LGHDT and CDR2 YNNKEL (reference sequence). The CDR3 loop reads CASSQEEGPTGELFF. The CDR3 coding sequence is TGTGCCAGCAGCCAAGAGGAGGGGCCCACCGGGGAGCTGTTTTTT.

DNA for the CDR3: TGTGCCACCAGCAGAGACCTGGGACATTCGCAAGAGACCCAGTACTTC. Encoded protein: CATSRDLGHSQETQYF. The V gene is TRBV15, the J gene TRBJ2-5, with D possibly TRBD1 on 6 matching bases. The germline V and J ends were trimmed by 0 bases and 2 bases, with 13 bases remaining between them. CDR3 size: 16 residues. Per the germline V gene, CDR1 is LNHNV and CDR2 is YYDKDF (reference sequence).

This chain joins TRBV6-4 and TRBJ1-1; no reliable D call. Germline lookup yields CDR1 MRHNA and CDR2 SNTAGT. Trimming left V 5 bases short and J 1 base short, with 11 bases between. The CDR3 totals 14 residues. The CDR3 sequence is CASSPGSSNTEAFF. Written as DNA, the CDR3 is TGTGCCAGCAGTCCCGGGTCCTCGAACACTGAAGCTTTCTTT.

For the CDR3, the DNA is TGTGCCATCAGTTCGGTAGCGGGGCAAGAGACCCAGTACTTC. This encodes CAISSVAGQETQYF. J is TRBJ2-5 and V is TRBV10-3; 8 bases map to TRBD2. Germline values: CDR1 ENHRY, CDR2 SYGVKD. CDR3 length: 14 amino acids. V trimming: 5 bases; J trimming: 2 bases; junction bases outside the gene matches: 4.

This clonotype was seen more than once but under ten times. The chain recombines TRBV5-6 with TRBJ2-1; TRBD2 is a possible D gene (6 bases). The CDR3 length is 14 residues. V gave up 3 bases and J gave up 7 bases, with 14 bases separating them. From germline, CDR1 is SGHDT and CDR2 YYEEEE. The CDR3 loop is CASSWGTGGNEQFF. The CDR3 DNA follows: TGTGCCAGCAGCTGGGGGACTGGAGGGAATGAGCAGTTCTTC.

The chain carries TRBV14 and TRBJ2-3, with D possibly matching TRBD2 (6 bases). CDR1 and CDR2 from the germline V gene are SGHDN and FVKESK. Trimming left V 1 base short and J 8 bases short, with 13 bases between. The CDR3 has 14 residues. CDR3 nucleotides: TGTGCCAGCAGCCAAGTCGGGAGTACCCGTACGCAGTATTTT. Amino acids: CASSQVGSTRTQYF.

This clonotype was seen repeatedly, ten times or more. The chain uses TRBV5-1 and TRBJ2-1, with D hard to call. V gave up 3 bases and J gave up 4 bases, with 5 bases separating them. The CDR3 covers 12 residues. Germline V CDR1 and CDR2: SGHRS, YFSETQ. The CDR3 sequence: CASSYNYNEQFF. CDR3 nucleotide sequence: TGCGCCAGCAGCTACAATTACAATGAGCAGTTCTTC.

The table lists this clonotype with many counts. The chain carries TRBV2 and TRBJ2-7; 7 nucleotides match TRBD1. With 7 bases clipped from V and 2 bases from J, the junction kept 11 bases outside the gene matches. Germline values: CDR1 SNHLY, CDR2 FYNNEI. The CDR3 sequence is 15 residues long. This CDR3 is CASTETRQGTYEQYV. CDR3 sequence (DNA): TGTGCCAGCACCGAGACCAGACAGGGAACCTACGAGCAGTACGTC.

This clonotype was recorded at least ten times. The CDR3 region has the DNA TGTGCCAGCAGCTTAGATAGCGGGGGGGCATACAATGAGCAGTTCTTC. Protein product: CASSLDSGGAYNEQFF. The chain joins TRBV11-3 to TRBJ2-1, with TRBD2 matching over 11 bases. The germline gives CDR1 SGHNT, CDR2 YENEEA. V lost 0 bases, J lost 4 bases, and 2 bases stayed unmatched. This CDR3 comprises 16 residues.

This clonotype has a count of ten or more. The genes are TRBV7-2 and TRBJ1-1; D is unresolved. With 5 bases removed from V and 1 base from J, the gap between germline ends came to 8 bases. The CDR3 totals 13 residues. CDR1 SGHTA and CDR2 FQGNSA come from the germline V gene. This CDR3 is CASSLYTNTEAFF. The CDR3 bases are TGTGCCAGCAGCCTATACACGAACACTGAAGCTTTCTTT.

J is TRBJ1-1 and V is TRBV29-1; a weak D match, TRBD1 (5 bases). Trimming removed 6 bases from V and 4 bases from J, with 15 bases in between. In germline, CDR1 is SQVTM, CDR2 ANQGSEA. The length of the CDR3 is 13 residues. Here the CDR3 reads CSVVTQGGTEAFF. DNA for the CDR3: TGCAGCGTAGTAACTCAGGGAGGCACTGAAGCTTTCTTT.

This clonotype was detected many times. The chain recombines TRBV3-1 with TRBJ2-1, with a weak D call TRBD2 (5 bases). V lost 4 bases to trimming and J lost 9 bases, with 13 bases between them. The CDR3 is 13 amino acids. Germline loops: CDR1 LGHDT, CDR2 YNNKEL (reference sequence). The CDR3 bases are TGTGCCAGCAGCCGGACTGCCTCAGGTGAGCAGTTCTTC. Translation gives CASSRTASGEQFF.

This clonotype was seen only a few times. The chain combines TRBV7-2 with TRBJ2-3; D is perhaps TRBD1 (5 bases). The CDR3 is 16 amino acids. V gave up 7 bases and J gave up 0 bases, with 17 bases separating them. Looked up from germline, CDR1 is SGHTA and CDR2 is FQGNSA. CDR3 residues: CASIAVGATSTDTQYF. CDR3 nucleotide sequence: TGTGCCAGCATCGCCGTAGGGGCTACTAGCACAGATACGCAGTATTTT.